Given below is one T cell receptor beta chain in context. Relapses following autologous stem cell transplantation were seen in all patients, with brentuximab vedotin exposure varying. In germline, CDR1 is MGHDK, CDR2 SYGVNS. The CDR3 loop spans 11 amino acids. V lost 4 bases and J 15 bases, leaving 13 bases between the germline ends. The sample belongs to a study of PD-1 blockade in classical Hodgkin lymphoma. Some clones are missing from TCRdb's copy, which holds only in-frame ones; the method was immunoSEQ multiplex PCR. The profile shows 53,000 or so clones, about 84% of them singletons. The clonotype originates from a human donor with classical Hodgkin lymphoma. The V gene is TRBV25-1, the J gene TRBJ2-1, with D tentatively TRBD2 (6 bases). This specimen consisted of peripheral blood mononuclear cells (PBMCs), obtained at baseline. DNA for the CDR3: TGTGCCAGCAGTGGCGGGAAGCGCGGGTTCTTC. Protein: CASSGGKRGFF.